The sequence of this TCR beta chain was determined in a study of T cell repertoires in cytomegalovirus infection. TCRdb itself ran the reads through MiXCR, one entry per CDR3 protein. The sample includes approximately 170,000 distinct CDR3 sequences, roughly 17% of them seen just once. The V end was cut by 1 base, the J end by 0 bases, with 12 bases between. This CDR3 comprises 16 residues. The germline V gene has CDR1 SGHAT and CDR2 FQNNGV. The receptor was derived from a human donor in good health (CMV status not recorded). Some clones in this sample may be carry-over from other donors' samples. The gene calls are TRBV11-2 and TRBJ2-5; D is possibly TRBD2 (6 bases). The specimen sequenced was CD8+ T cells from PBMCs. The CDR3 spells CASSLGPSAYQETQYF. CDR3 bases: TGTGCCAGCAGCTTAGGGCCTAGCGCCTACCAAGAGACCCAGTACTTC.